This T cell receptor (beta chain) was recorded in a study of T-cell memory formation after mild COVID-19 (dated by TCRdb to about 2021). Background for the entire study: TCR sequence clusters from the two donors were largely donor specific. The cohort was made up of two young adult volunteers, one female and one male, who were previously healthy. T-cell clones expanding and contracting after mild COVID-19 in a couple of donors were tracked by longitudinal TCRalpha and TCRbeta repertoire sequencing. Broad study findings and their caveats: From day 15 to 85, contracting clones showed balanced CD4/CD8 phenotypes, whereas a second wave of clones that expanded from day 15 to 37 leaned towards CD4+. Contracting CD4+ clones were found mainly in CM and EM memory subsets, while CD8+ clones were enriched in EMRA. The study included only a couple of mild cases, and larger cohorts that include severe cases with pre-infection samples were judged to be necessary. Some responding clones were detected in pre-infection memory, which suggested that pre-existing cross-reactive memory T cells had joined the SARS-CoV-2 response. SARS-CoV-2 specificity was not confirmed for the second-wave clones peaking on day 37.

For CDR1 and CDR2, the germline V gene (reference sequence) lists LNHDA and SQIVND. The CDR3 starts with the cysteine, ends with the phenylalanine, and has 13 residues. CDR3 DNA is the only sequence kept; it has 39 bases, read in frame from the first base. Unmatched junction bases come to 8, with V trimmed by 9 bases and J by 5 bases. This clonotype occurred a few times. Its cognate antigen has yet to be identified. Base qualities are not at hand, and no much larger clone is one base apart. The sequencer was an Illumina NovaSeq 6000. cDNA libraries for TCRalpha and TCRbeta were prepared by 5'RACE using constant-segment primers, with sample barcodes and unique molecular identifiers added. RNA was extracted from every sample with Trizol reagent. Amplification of the libraries took two PCR steps, and the second step added a second sample barcode plus Illumina TruSeq adapters. The libraries were sequenced on an Illumina NovaSeq using 2 x 150 bp paired-end reads. The paper's data handling went like this. Reads were demultiplexed and collapsed into UMI-guided consensus sequences with migec v1.2.7. With mixcr v2.1.11, UMI consensuses were aligned to TRA and TRB V and J templates and assembled into clonotypes. A clonotype was counted as expanded or contracted only when both edgeR and NoisET called the clonotype significant, with the noise models trained on biological replicates. For edgeR calls, a false discovery rate-adjusted p below 0.01 and a log2 fold-change threshold of 1 were applied. PCA with hierarchical clustering of max-normalized trajectories of the 1000 most abundant clonotypes was used as exploratory dynamics analysis. The CD4 or CD8 phenotype of responding clones was assigned using the separately sequenced CD4+ and CD8+ repertoires. TCRdb reanalyzed the raw reads on its own, using fastp at Q25 for trimming and MiXCR for clone calling, and kept in-frame beta chains. Rows are unified per CDR3 protein, each entry keeping the most common DNA and genes. None of the V and J calls come from the authors' own analysis; TCRdb made them. This sample comprises around 140,000 distinct CDR3 sequences, 6% of them detected only once. Jointly, the top ten make up around 1.9% of the sample.

Ficoll-Paque density gradient centrifugation was used to isolate PBMCs. The receptor chain draws on TRBV19 and TRBJ2-5; 8 central nucleotides agree with TRBD1. The sequenced sample consisted of PBMCs or a T cell subset sorted from them (not recorded which). The sequence derives from an adult woman who had mild COVID-19 (a few samples of this study predate the infection). The sample titles of this study are shuffled in the database, so cell type and time point are left out; the donor was told from shared clones. The CDR3 corresponds to CASEDRAVETQYF. The nucleotide sequence is given as TGTGCCAGCGAGGACAGGGCGGTTGAGACCCAGTACTTC.